This TCR beta chain was documented in a study of CD8 T cells in Susac syndrome. After extraction with the RNeasy kit, about 0.5 to 1 ug of the RNA was reverse transcribed using random hexamers. Using its own MiXCR run on the immunoSEQ multiplex PCR reads, TCRdb lists one record per CDR3 protein. The sample includes more than 130,000 distinct CDR3 sequences, 94% of them seen just once. This CDR3 is built from 16 residues. Trimming took off 3 bases at V and 1 base at J, with 13 bases between the two ends. The germline CDR1 and CDR2 sequences are SGDLS and YYNGEE. The specimen was CD8+ T cells from PBMCs. The sequence was collected from a human donor in good health. The rearrangement uses TRBV9 and TRBJ2-2; no clear D. CDR3 DNA: TGTGCCAGCAGCGCCTTTTTAACGGGGAACACCGGGGAGCTGTTTTTT. Translation gives CASSAFLTGNTGELFF.